This T cell receptor (beta chain) was profiled in a study of T cell responses to AZD1222 COVID-19 vaccine. TCRdb keeps only in-frame clones here, not all; method: immunoSEQ multiplex PCR. The sample has about 54,000 clones; about 86% are singletons. This specimen was peripheral blood, taken on day 0 of AZD1222 vaccination. This TCR was recovered from an adult in good health.

CDR3 bases: TGTGCCAGCAGCACGCAAGCTAGCGGGGGTGCGAACACCGGGGAGCTGTTTTTT. Its translation is CASSTQASGGANTGELFF. The chain uses TRBV7-3 and TRBJ2-2; 10 bases match TRBD2. Trimming cost V 5 bases and J 0 bases; bases outside gene matches: 9. The germline gives CDR1 SGHTA, CDR2 FQGTGA. CDR3 length: 18 amino acids.